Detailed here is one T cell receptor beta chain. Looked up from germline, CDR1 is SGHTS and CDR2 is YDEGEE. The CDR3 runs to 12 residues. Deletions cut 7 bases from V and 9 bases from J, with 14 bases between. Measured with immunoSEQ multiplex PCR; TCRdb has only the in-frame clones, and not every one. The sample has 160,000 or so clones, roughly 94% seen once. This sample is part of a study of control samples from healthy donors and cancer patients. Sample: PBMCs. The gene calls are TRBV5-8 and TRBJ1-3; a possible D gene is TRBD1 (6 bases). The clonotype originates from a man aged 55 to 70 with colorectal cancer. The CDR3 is CASPSGGLTIYF. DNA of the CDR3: TGTGCCAGCCCCAGTGGGGGGCTCACCATATATTTT.